This T cell receptor (beta chain) was captured in a study of patients and donors after allogeneic stem cell transplantation. This clonotype rates as medium-sized. MiXCR, applied by TCRdb to the RT-PCR reads, yields one record per CDR3 protein. The sample contains about 720 distinct CDR3 sequences, around 1.5% of which appear only once. Per the germline V gene, CDR1 is SGHDT and CDR2 is YYEEEE. V dropped 0 bases and J dropped 7 bases, with 16 bases sitting between them. The length of the CDR3 is 15 residues. The chain combines TRBV5-6 with TRBJ1-2; D possibly corresponds to TRBD1 (6 bases). The TCR comes from a human donor who was either an allogeneic HSCT recipient or a stem cell or donor lymphocyte infusion donor (not recorded which). It is not recorded whose cells these are; they may come from a transplant donor. Input material: blood, either unsorted or a sorted T cell fraction (not recorded which). CDR3 sequence (DNA): TGTGCCAGCAGCTTGGGGACAGTGACAAACGCTGGCTACACCTTC. Its translation: CASSLGTVTNAGYTF.